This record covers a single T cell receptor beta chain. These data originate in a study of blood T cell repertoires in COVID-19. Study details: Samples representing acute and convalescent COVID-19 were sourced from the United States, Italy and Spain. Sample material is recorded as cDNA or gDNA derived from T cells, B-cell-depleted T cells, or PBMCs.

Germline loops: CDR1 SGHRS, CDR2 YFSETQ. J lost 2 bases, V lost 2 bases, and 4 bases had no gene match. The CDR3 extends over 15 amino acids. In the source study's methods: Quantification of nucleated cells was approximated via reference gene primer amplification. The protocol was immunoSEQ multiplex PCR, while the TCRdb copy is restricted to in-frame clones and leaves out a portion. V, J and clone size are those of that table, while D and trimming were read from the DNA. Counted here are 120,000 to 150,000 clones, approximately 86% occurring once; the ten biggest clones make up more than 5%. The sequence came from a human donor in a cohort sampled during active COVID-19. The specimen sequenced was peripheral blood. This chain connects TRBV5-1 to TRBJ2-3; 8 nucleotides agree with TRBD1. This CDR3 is CASSLGQGATDTQYF. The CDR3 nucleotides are TGCGCCAGCAGCTTAGGACAGGGAGCCACAGATACGCAGTATTTT.